The source of this TCR beta chain is a study of vaccination and CD4 T cells after COVID-19. Overall study: Drawing of post-COVID samples took place a median roughly 95 days after diagnosis (range 35 to 161). Overlapping SARS-CoV-2, HCoV-NL63, HCoV-OC43 and HCoV-229E spike peptides were used to stimulate cells. Ranging from 14 to 241, the interval between dose two and post-vaccine sampling had a median of 72 days.

The CDR3 totals 14 residues. The V and J ends lost 4 bases and 8 bases, in that order; junction bases with no gene match: 5. Per germline, CDR1 SGHTA and CDR2 FQGNSA. Remarks on this clonotype: Its specificity is not known.

Cultured CD4+ T cell DNA was sequenced using the Oncomine TCR Beta short-read assay. Once CD4+ T cells had been cultured, genomic DNA was extracted from them. TCRdb fed the PCR reads into MiXCR, producing one record per CDR3 protein. This table has fewer than 20,000 distinct CDR3 sequences, roughly 51% appearing once. Treatment specified: roughly ten-day PBMC culture with coronavirus spike peptide pools or control peptides (ViraFEST assay). The sequencing here drew on CD4+ T cells from blood, cultured in vitro, taken before SARS-CoV-2 vaccination. The TCR originated in a human donor who had recovered from COVID-19. The rearrangement joins TRBV7-2 to TRBJ1-6, with 7 bases identical to TRBD1. In DNA form, the CDR3 reads TGTGCCAGCAGCTCGGACAGGATCTATTCACCCCTCCACTTT. Translating it yields CASSSDRIYSPLHF.